The following is a T cell receptor beta chain sequence with its context. Measured with immunoSEQ multiplex PCR; TCRdb has only the in-frame clones, and not every one. In the table there are nearly 2 million clones, about 95% of which are singletons. This record comes from a study of shared clonotypes between healthy human individuals. CDR3 length: 16 amino acids. The ends lost 7 bases at V and 7 bases at J; junction bases unmatched: 13. The V gene's germline CDR1 is SGHAT and CDR2 FQNNGV. The naive CD8 population came from CD45RO-negative cells selected for CCR7, without terminally differentiated effector memory CD45RA+ cells.

This TCR derives from a man between 18 and 35 years old in good health. Sample: naive CD8+ T cells sorted from blood. V is TRBV11-2 and J is TRBJ2-1, with TRBD2 identical over 10 bases. CDR3 amino acids: CASTGSGRAVVNEQFF. Here the CDR3 DNA reads TGTGCCAGCACCGGAAGCGGGAGGGCCGTTGTTAATGAGCAGTTCTTC.